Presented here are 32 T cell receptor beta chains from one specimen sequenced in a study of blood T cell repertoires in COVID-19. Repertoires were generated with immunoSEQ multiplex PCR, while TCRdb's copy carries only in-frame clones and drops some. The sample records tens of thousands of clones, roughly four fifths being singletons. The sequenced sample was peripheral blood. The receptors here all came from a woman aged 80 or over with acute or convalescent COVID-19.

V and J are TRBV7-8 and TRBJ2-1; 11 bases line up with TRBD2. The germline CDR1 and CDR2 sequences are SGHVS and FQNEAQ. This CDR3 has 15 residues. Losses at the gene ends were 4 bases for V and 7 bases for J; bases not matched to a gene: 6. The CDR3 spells CASSSLTSGVNEQFF. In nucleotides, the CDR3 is TGTGCCAGCAGCTCCTTGACTAGCGGGGTGAATGAGCAGTTCTTC.

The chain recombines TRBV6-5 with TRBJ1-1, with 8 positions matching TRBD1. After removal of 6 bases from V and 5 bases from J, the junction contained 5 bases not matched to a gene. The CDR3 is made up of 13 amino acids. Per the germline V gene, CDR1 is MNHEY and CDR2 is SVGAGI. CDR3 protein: CASRPGGVTEAFF. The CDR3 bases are TGTGCCAGCAGGCCAGGGGGCGTGACTGAAGCTTTCTTT.

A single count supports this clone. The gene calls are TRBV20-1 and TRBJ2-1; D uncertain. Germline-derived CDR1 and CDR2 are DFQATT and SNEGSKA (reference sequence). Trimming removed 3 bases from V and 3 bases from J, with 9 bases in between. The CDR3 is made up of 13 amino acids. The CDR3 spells CSASVFRYNEQFF. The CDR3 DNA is TGCAGTGCTAGTGTCTTTCGCTACAATGAGCAGTTCTTC.

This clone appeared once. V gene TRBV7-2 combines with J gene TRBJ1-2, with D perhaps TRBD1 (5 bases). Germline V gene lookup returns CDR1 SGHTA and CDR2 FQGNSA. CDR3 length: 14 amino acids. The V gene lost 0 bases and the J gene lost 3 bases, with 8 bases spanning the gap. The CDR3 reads CASSLALGDYGYTF. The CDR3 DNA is TGTGCCAGCAGCTTAGCGCTAGGGGACTATGGCTACACCTTC.

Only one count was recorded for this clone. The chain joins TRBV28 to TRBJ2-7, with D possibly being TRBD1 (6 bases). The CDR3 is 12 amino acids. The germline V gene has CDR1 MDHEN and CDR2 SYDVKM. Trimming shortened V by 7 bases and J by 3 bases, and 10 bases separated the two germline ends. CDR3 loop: CASKLQGYEQYF. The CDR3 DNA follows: TGTGCCAGCAAGTTACAGGGCTACGAGCAGTACTTC.

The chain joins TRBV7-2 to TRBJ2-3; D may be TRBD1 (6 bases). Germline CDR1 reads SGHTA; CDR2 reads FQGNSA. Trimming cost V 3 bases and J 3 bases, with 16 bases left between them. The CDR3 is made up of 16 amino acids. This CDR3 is CASSLGGGARTDTQYF. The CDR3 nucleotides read TGTGCCAGCAGCTTGGGTGGGGGCGCGAGGACAGATACGCAGTATTTT.

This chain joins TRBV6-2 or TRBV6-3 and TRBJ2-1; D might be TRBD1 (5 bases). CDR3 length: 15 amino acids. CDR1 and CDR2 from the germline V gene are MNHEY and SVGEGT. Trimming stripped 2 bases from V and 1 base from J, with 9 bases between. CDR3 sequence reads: CASSYQTVSYNEQFF. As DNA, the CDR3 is TGTGCCAGCAGTTACCAGACAGTGTCCTACAATGAGCAGTTCTTC.

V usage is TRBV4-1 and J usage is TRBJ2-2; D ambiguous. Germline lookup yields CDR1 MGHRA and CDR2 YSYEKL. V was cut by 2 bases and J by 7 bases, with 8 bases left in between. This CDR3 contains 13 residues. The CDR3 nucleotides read TGCGCCAGCAGCCAATTATTTAGCGGGGAGCTGTTTTTT. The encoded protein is CASSQLFSGELFF.

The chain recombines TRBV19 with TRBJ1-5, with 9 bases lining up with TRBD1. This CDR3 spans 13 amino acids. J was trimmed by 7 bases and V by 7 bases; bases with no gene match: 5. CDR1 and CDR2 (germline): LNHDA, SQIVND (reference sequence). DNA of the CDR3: TGTGCCAGTACCGGGACAGGGTGGCAGCCCCAGCATTTT. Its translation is CASTGTGWQPQHF.

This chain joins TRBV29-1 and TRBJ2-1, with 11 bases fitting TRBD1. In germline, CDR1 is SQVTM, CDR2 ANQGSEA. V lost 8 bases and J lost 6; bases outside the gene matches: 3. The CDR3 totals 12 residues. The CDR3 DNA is TGCAGCTCAGGGACAGGGGGCAATGAGCAGTTCTTC. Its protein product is CSSGTGGNEQFF.

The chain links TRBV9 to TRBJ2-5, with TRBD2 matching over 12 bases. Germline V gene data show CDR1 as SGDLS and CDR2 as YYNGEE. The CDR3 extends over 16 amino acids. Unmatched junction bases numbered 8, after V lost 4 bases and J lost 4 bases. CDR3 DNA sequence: TGTGCCAGCAGCACTCCGGCTAGCGGGAGGGGAGAGACCCAGTACTTC. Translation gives CASSTPASGRGETQYF.

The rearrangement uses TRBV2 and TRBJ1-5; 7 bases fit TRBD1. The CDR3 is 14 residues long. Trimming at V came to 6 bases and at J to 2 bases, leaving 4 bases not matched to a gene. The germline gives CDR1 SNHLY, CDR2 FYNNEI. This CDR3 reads CASSRGEGNQPQHF. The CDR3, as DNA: TGTGCCAGCAGCAGGGGGGAGGGCAATCAGCCCCAGCATTTT.

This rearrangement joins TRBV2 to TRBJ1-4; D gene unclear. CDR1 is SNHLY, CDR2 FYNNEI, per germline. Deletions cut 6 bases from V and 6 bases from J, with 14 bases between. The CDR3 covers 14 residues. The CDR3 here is CASRLLREHEKLFF. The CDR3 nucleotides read TGTGCCAGCAGATTACTCCGGGAACATGAAAAACTGTTTTTT.

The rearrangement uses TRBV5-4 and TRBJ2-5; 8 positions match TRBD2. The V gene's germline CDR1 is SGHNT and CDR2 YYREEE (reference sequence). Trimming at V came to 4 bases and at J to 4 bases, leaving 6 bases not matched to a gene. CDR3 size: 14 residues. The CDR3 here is CASSPGLVTETQYF. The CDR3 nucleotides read TGTGCCAGCAGCCCGGGACTAGTTACAGAGACCCAGTACTTC.

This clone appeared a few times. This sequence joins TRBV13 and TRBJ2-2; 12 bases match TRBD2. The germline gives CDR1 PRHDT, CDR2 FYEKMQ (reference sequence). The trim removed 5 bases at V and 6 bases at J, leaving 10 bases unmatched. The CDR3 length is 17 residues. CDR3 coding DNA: TGTGCCAGCAGCGCAGGACTAGCGGGAAGATATGCCGGGGAGCTGTTTTTT. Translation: CASSAGLAGRYAGELFF. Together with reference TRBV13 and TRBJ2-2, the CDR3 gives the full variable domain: AAGVIQSPRHLIKEKRETATLKCYPIPRHDTVYWYQQGPGQDPQFLISFYEKMQSDKGSIPDRFSAQQFSDYHSELNMSSLELGDSALYFCASSAGLAGRYAGELFFGEGSRLTVL.

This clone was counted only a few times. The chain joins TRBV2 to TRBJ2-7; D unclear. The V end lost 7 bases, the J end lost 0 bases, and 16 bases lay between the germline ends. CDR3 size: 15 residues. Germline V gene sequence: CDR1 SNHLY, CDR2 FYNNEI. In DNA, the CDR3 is TGTGCCAGCACAGCGTCTGTTGCGGTCTCCTACGAGCAGTACTTC. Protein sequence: CASTASVAVSYEQYF.

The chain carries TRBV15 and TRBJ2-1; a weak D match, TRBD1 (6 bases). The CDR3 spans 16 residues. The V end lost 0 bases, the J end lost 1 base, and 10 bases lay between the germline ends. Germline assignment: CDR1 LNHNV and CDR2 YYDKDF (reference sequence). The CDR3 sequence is CATSRDTGRSYNEQFF. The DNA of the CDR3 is TGTGCCACCAGCAGAGATACAGGGCGATCCTACAATGAGCAGTTCTTC.

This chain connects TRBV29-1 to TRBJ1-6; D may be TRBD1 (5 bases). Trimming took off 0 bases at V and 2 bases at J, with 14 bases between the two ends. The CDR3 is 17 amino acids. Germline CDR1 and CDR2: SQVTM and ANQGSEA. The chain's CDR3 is CSVEERGFGAYNSPLHF. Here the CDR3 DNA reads TGCAGCGTTGAAGAAAGGGGATTTGGGGCCTATAATTCACCCCTCCACTTT.

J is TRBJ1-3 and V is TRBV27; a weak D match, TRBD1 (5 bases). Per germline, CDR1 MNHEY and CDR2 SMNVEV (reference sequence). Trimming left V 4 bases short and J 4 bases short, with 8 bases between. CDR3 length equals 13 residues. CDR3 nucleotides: TGTGCCAGCAGTTCAGGGCGCGGAAACACCATATATTTT. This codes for CASSSGRGNTIYF.

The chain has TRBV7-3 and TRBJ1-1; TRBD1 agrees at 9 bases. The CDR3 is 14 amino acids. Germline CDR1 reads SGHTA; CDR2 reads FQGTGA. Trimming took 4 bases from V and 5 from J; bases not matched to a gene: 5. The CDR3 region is CASSSTGGLTEAFF. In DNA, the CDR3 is TGTGCCAGCAGCTCCACAGGGGGCTTGACTGAAGCTTTCTTT.

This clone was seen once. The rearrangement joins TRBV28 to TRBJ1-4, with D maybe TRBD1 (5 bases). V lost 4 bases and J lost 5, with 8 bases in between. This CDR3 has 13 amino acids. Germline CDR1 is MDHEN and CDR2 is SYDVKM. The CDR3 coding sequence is TGTGCCAGCAGTTCGGGGGTGAATGAAAAACTGTTTTTT. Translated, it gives CASSSGVNEKLFF.

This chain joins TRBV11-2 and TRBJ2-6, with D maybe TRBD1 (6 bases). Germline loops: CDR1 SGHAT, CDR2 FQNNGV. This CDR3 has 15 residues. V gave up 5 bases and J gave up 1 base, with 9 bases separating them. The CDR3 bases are TGTGCCAGCAGCCGAACAGGGTCTGGGGCCAACGTCCTGACTTTC. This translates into CASSRTGSGANVLTF.

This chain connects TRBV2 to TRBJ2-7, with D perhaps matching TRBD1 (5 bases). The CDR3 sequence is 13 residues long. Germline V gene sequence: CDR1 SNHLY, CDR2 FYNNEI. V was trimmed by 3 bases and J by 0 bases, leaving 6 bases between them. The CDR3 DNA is TGTGCCAGCAGTGATGACAGCTCCTACGAGCAGTACTTC. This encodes CASSDDSSYEQYF.

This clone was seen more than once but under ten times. In DNA form, the CDR3 reads TGTGCCAGCAGCTTAGATCCCGGAGAGAACATTCAGTACTTC. This gives the protein CASSLDPGENIQYF. The chain joins TRBV11-2 to TRBJ2-4; no reliable D call. V was trimmed by 0 bases and J by 7 bases, leaving 10 bases between them. This CDR3 comprises 14 residues. Germline assignment: CDR1 SGHAT and CDR2 FQNNGV.

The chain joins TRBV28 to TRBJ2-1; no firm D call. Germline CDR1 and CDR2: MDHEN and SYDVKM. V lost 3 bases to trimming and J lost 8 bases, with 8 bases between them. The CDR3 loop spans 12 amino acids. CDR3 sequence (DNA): TGTGCCAGCAGTTTGGTAGCCTATGAGCAGTTCTTC. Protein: CASSLVAYEQFF. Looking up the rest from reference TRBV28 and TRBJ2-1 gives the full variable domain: DVKVTQSSRYLVKRTGEKVFLECVQDMDHENMFWYRQDPGLGLRLIYFSYDVKMKEKGDIPEGYSVSREKKERFSLILESASTNQTSMYLCASSLVAYEQFFGPGTRLTVL.

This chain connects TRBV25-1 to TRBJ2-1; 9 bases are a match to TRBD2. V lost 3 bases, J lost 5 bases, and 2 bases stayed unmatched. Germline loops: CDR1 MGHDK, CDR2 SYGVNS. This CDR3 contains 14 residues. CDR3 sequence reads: CASSDSGGHNEQFF. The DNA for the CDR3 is TGTGCCAGCAGTGATAGCGGGGGTCACAATGAGCAGTTCTTC.

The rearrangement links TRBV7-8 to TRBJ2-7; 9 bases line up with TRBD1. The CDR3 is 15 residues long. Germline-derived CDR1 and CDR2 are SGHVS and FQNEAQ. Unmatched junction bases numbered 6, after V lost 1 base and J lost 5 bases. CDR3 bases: TGTGCCAGCAGCTTAGGCGGGACAGGGTTTAACGAGCAGTACTTC. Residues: CASSLGGTGFNEQYF.

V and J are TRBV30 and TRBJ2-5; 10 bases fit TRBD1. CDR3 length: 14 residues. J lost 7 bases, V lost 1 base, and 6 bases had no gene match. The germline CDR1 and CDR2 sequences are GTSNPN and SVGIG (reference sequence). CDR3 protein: CAWSEGQGWVTQYF. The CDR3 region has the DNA TGTGCCTGGAGTGAGGGACAGGGGTGGGTGACCCAGTACTTC.

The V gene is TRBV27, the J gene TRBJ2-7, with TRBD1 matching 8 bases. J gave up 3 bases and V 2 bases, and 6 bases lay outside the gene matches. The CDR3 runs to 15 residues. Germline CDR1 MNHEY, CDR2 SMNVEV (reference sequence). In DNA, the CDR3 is TGTGCCAGCAGTTTAAGGACAGGGCTAAGCTACGAGCAGTACTTC. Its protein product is CASSLRTGLSYEQYF.

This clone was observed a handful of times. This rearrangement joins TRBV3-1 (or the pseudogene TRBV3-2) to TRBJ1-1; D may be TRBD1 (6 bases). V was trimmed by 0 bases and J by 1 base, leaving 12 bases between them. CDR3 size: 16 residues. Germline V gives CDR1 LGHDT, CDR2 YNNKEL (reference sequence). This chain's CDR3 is CASSQDSGAKNTEAFF. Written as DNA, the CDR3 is TGTGCCAGCAGCCAAGATTCAGGGGCCAAGAACACTGAAGCTTTCTTT.

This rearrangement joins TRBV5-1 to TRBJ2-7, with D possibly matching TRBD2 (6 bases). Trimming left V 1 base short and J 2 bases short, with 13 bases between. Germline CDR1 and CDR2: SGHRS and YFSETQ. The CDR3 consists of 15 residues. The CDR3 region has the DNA TGCGCCAGCAGCTTGCTGGGGACTGATCCCTACGAGCAGTACTTC. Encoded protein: CASSLLGTDPYEQYF.

CDR3 nucleotides: TGCGCCAGCAGCCAAGACGTCCTTACCTACAATGAGCAGTTCTTC. Its protein product is CASSQDVLTYNEQFF. The chain employs TRBV4-1 and TRBJ2-1; D is ambiguous. The CDR3 totals 15 residues. The ends were cut back, 0 bases at V and 2 bases at J, with 8 bases in the middle. Germline CDR1 is MGHRA and CDR2 is YSYEKL.